The clone carrying this T cell receptor (beta chain) was observed once. No antigen is known for it. This record belongs to a study of T cell responses to AZD1222 COVID-19 vaccine. Sequenced by immunoSEQ multiplex PCR; TCRdb stores in-frame clones only, minus some. The data contain more than 60,000 clones, roughly 90% of them seen just once; the ten biggest clones take up approximately 15%. This CDR3 contains 16 residues. Deletions cut 4 bases from V and 4 bases from J, with 20 bases between. CDR1 and CDR2 from the germline V gene are SGHNT and YYREEE (reference sequence). Whole-study results and caveats: As reported, nearly half of all spike-specific TCRs target variant regions that are unmutated. Researchers report vaccine-associated CD4 TCRs spanning spike, with dominance at 160-218 and 743-854. Spike-specific TCR breadth and depth grew following two AZD1222 doses.

Sequenced here: peripheral blood, sampled on day 0 of AZD1222 vaccination. This chain connects TRBV5-4 to TRBJ1-2, with D possibly matching TRBD1 (6 bases). The TCR originated in an adult in good health. The CDR3 nucleotides are TGTGCCAGCAGCACAGGGACAACCCTTGTTTTCTATGGCTACACCTTC. This encodes CASSTGTTLVFYGYTF.